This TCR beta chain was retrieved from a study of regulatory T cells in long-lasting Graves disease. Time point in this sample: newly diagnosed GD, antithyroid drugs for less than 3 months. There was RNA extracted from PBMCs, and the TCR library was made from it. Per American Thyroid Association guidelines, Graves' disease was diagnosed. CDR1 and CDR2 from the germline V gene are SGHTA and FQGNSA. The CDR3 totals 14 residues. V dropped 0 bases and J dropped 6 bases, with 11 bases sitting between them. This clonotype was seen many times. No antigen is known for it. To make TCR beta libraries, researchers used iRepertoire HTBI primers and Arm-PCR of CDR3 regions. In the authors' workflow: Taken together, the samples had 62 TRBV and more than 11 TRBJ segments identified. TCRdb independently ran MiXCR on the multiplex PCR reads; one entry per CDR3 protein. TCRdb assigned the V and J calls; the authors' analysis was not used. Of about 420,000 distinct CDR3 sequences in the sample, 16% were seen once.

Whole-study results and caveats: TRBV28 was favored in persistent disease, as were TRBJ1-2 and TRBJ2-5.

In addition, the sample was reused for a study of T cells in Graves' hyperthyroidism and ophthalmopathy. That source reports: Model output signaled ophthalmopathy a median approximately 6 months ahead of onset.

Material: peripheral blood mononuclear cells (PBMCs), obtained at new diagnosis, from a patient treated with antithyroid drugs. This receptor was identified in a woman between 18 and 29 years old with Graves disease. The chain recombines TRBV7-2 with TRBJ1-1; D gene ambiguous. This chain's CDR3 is CASSLAPLSAEAFF. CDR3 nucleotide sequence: TGTGCCAGCAGCTTAGCCCCTCTTTCCGCTGAAGCTTTCTTT.